The clone carrying this T cell receptor beta chain has a handful of counts. Its antigen remains unidentified. This CDR3 region has 16 residues. Germline V gives CDR1 KGHDR, CDR2 SFDVKD. The J segment lost 0 bases and the V segment lost 2 bases, leaving 3 bases of the junction unmatched. The definition of stable Graves' hyperthyroidism was no ophthalmopathy progression within 18 months. These data originate in a study of T cells in Graves' hyperthyroidism and ophthalmopathy. Amplified TCR beta CDR3 regions derived from RNA transcripts. The TCR CDR3 was amplified in a first-round RT-PCR using the HTBI primer set. TCRdb independently ran MiXCR on the multiplex PCR reads; one entry per CDR3 protein. The sample records about 700,000 distinct CDR3 sequences, 11% to 15% being singletons. Study-level points and caveats: Most expanded thyroid clonotypes above 0.001 also appeared in blood.

This clonotype was obtained from a woman under 30 with Graves' hyperthyroidism. The chain links TRBV24-1 to TRBJ2-1; 7 nucleotides agree with TRBD2. Sequencing was done on a sample of blood. The CDR3 DNA is TGTGCCACCAGTGATTCTCTAGCGGACTCCTACAATGAGCAGTTCTTC. Its protein is CATSDSLADSYNEQFF.